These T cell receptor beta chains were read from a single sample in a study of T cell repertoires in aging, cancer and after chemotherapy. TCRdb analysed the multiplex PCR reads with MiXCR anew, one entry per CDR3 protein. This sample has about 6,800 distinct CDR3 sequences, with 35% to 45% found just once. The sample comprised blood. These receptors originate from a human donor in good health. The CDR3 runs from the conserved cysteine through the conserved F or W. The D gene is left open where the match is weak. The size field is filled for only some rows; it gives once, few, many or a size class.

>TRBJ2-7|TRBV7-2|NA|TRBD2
CASSLTSGGYEQYF
TGTGCCAGCAGCTTGACTAGCGGGGGATACGAGCAGTACTTC
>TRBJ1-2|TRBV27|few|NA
CASRGVEDGYTF
TGTGCCAGCAGGGGGGTAGAGGATGGCTACACCTTC
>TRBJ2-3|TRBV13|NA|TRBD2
CASSARPPGLAGTDTQYF
TGTGCCAGCAGCGCCCGCCCCCCCGGACTAGCGGGCACAGATACGCAGTATTTT
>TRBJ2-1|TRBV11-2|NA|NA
CASSLAPGGSYNEQFF
TGTGCCAGCAGCTTAGCCCCCGGGGGCTCCTACAATGAGCAGTTCTTC
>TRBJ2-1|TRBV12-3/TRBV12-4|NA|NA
CASSLASNEQFF
TGTGCCAGCAGTTTAGCGTCGAATGAGCAGTTCTTC
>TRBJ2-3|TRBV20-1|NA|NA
CSASGRYGDTQYF
TGCAGTGCTAGTGGGCGTTACGGGGATACGCAGTATTTT
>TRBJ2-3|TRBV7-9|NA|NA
CASSLLGSSDTQYF
TGTGCCAGCAGCCTCTTGGGATCTTCAGATACGCAGTATTTT
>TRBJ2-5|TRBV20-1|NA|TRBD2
CSARSGGDQETQYF
TGCAGTGCTAGAAGCGGGGGCGACCAAGAGACCCAGTACTTC
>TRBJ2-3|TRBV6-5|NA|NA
CATDREGADTQYF
TGTGCCACGGACAGGGAGGGGGCAGATACGCAGTATTTT
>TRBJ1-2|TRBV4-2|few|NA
CASSKLHRDKINYGYTF
TGTGCCAGCAGTAAACTCCACCGGGACAAAATTAACTATGGCTACACCTTC
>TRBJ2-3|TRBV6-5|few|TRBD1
CASKRGQLADTQYF
TGTGCCAGCAAAAGGGGGCAGTTGGCAGATACGCAGTATTTT
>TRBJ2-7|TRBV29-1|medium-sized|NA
CSVVQAENEQYF
TGCAGCGTTGTACAGGCGGAGAACGAGCAGTACTTC
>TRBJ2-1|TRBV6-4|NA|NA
CASRMTSQIIKSASVNEQFF
TGTGCCAGCAGAATGACTAGTCAAATAATTAAGTCGGCATCAGTCAATGAGCAGTTCTTC
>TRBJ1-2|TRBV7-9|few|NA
CASSPLETYGYTF
TGTGCCAGCAGCCCACTTGAGACTTATGGCTACACCTTC
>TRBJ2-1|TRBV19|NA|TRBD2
CAATNGGDYNEQFF
TGTGCCGCCACGAACGGGGGGGACTACAATGAGCAGTTCTTC
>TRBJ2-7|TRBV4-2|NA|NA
CASSQDHGGSDEQYF
TGTGCCAGCAGCCAAGATCACGGAGGATCGGACGAGCAGTACTTC
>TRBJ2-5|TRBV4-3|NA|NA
CASSHAGPRETQYF
TGCGCCAGCAGCCATGCAGGGCCTCGGGAGACCCAGTACTTC
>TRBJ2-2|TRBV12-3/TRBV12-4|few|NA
CASSLRGTGELFF
TGTGCCAGCAGTTTACGGGGGACCGGGGAGCTGTTTTTT
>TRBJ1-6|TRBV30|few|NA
CAGATGRNSPLHF
TGTGCCGGGGCCACGGGTCGAAATTCACCCCTCCACTTT
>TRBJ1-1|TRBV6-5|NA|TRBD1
CASSDRVEAFF
TGTGCCAGCAGTGACAGGGTTGAAGCTTTCTTT
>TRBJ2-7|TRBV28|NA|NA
CASSSAMQGYEQYF
TGTGCCAGCAGTTCCGCGATGCAGGGCTACGAGCAGTACTTC
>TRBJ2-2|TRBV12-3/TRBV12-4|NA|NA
CASSLARTGELFF
TGTGCCAGCAGTTTAGCCCGGACCGGGGAGCTGTTTTTT
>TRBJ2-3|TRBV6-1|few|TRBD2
CASSEYAGGAPDTQYF
TGTGCCAGCAGTGAATACGCGGGGGGCGCCCCAGATACGCAGTATTTT
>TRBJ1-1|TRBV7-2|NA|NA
CASTPGQMNTEAFF
TGTGCCAGCACCCCCGGACAGATGAACACTGAAGCTTTCTTT
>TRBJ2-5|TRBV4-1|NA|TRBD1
CASSQEWGQAGGLWTQYF
TGCGCCAGCAGCCAAGAGTGGGGACAGGCAGGCGGACTGTGGACCCAGTACTTC
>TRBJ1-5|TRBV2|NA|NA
CASSPTGINQPQHF
TGTGCCAGCAGCCCTACAGGGATAAATCAGCCCCAGCATTTT
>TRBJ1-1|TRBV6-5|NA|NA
CASSYGHDTEAFF
TGTGCCAGCAGTTACGGACACGACACTGAAGCTTTCTTT
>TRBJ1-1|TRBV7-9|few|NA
CASSLTLNTEAFF
TGTGCCAGCAGCTTAACCCTGAACACTGAAGCTTTCTTT
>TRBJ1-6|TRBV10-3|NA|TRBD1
CAISGPIGQGSSYNSPLHF
TGTGCCATCAGTGGACCGATAGGACAGGGAAGCTCCTATAATTCACCCCTCCACTTT
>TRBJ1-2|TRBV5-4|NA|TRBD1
CASSIGGTGSRNYGYTF
TGTGCCAGCAGCATCGGGGGGACAGGGAGCCGTAACTATGGCTACACCTTC
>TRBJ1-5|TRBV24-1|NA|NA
CATSVTGQPQHF
TGTGCCACCAGCGTCACAGGGCAGCCCCAGCATTTT
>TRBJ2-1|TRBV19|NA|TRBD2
CASSVTSGGPTSYNEQFF
TGTGCCAGTAGTGTGACTAGCGGGGGCCCAACTTCCTACAATGAGCAGTTCTTC
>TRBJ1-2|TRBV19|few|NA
CASSIDPLNYGYTF
TGTGCCAGTAGTATTGATCCCCTTAACTATGGCTACACCTTC
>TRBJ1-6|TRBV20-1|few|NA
CSARPKGWSYNSPLHF
TGCAGTGCTAGACCGAAAGGATGGTCTTATAATTCACCCCTCCACTTT
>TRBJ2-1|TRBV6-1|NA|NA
CASSPKGFSYNEQFF
TGTGCCAGCAGTCCAAAGGGCTTCTCCTACAATGAGCAGTTCTTC
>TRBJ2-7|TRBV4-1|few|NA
CASSQDLGGSSITYEQYF
TGCGCCAGCAGCCAAGATTTAGGCGGCAGTTCCATAACCTACGAGCAGTACTTC
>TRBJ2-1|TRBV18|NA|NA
CASSLAQGTPYNEQFF
TGTGCCAGCTCCCTAGCCCAGGGGACACCCTACAATGAGCAGTTCTTC
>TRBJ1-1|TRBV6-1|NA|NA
CASSWTSMNTEAFF
TGTGCCAGCAGTTGGACATCCATGAACACTGAAGCTTTCTTT
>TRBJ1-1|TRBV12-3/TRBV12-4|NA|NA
CASSLNRPGAEAFF
TGTGCCAGCAGTCTCAACCGGCCTGGTGCTGAAGCTTTCTTT
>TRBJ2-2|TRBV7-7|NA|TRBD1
CASSPYQGVINTGELFF
TGTGCCAGCAGCCCATACCAGGGGGTGATTAACACCGGGGAGCTGTTTTTT
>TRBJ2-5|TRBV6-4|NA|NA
CASSDSAGAETQYF
TGTGCCAGCAGTGACTCTGCGGGGGCAGAGACCCAGTACTTC
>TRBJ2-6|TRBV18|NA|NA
CASSPYENSGANVLTF
TGTGCCAGCTCACCATACGAAAACTCTGGGGCCAACGTCCTGACTTTC
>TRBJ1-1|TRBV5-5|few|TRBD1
CASSLGATGVNTEAFF
TGTGCCAGCAGCCTGGGGGCGACAGGGGTGAACACTGAAGCTTTCTTT